One and the same sample provided the 16 T cell receptor beta chains below, sequenced in a study of OX40 agonist ivuxolimab in advanced cancers. TCRdb's table, derived via immunoSEQ multiplex PCR, lists solely in-frame clones and lacks some. The sample yields just under 100,000 clones, roughly 95% seen once. Here the sequenced sample was CD4+ or CD8+ T cells sorted from blood, taken in a trial of the OX40 agonist ivuxolimab. These receptors originate from an adult with an advanced solid tumor such as melanoma, head and neck, liver or kidney cancer.

This clone was seen only once. The genes are TRBV6-4 and TRBJ2-3; 9 nucleotides match TRBD2. The V gene end was trimmed by 4 bases and the J gene end by 8 bases; junction bases not matched to a gene: 4. Germline lookup yields CDR1 MRHNA and CDR2 SNTAGT. The CDR3 extends over 13 amino acids. The CDR3 nucleotides read TGTGCCAGCAGTGGGGGACTAGCCGGTACGCAGTATTTT. Protein: CASSGGLAGTQYF.

The CDR3 DNA sequence: TGTGCCAGCAGCCCAGCCTCCAACTATGGCTACACCTTC. Translated, it gives CASSPASNYGYTF. The V call is TRBV7-3, the J call TRBJ1-2; D gene ambiguous. V lost 5 bases to trimming and J lost 2 bases, with 9 bases between them. CDR1 SGHTA and CDR2 FQGTGA come from the germline V gene. The CDR3 covers 13 residues.

This chain uses TRBV9 with TRBJ2-3, with 10 bases fitting TRBD2. Looked up from germline, CDR1 is SGDLS and CDR2 is YYNGEE. The CDR3 consists of 16 residues. V was pared by 4 bases and J by 1 base, with 6 bases of the junction left unmatched. CDR3 protein: CASSQPGLAGTDTQYF. The CDR3 bases are TGTGCCAGCAGCCAACCCGGACTAGCGGGCACAGATACGCAGTATTTT.

This clone was counted a single time. V is TRBV2 and J is TRBJ2-7; D not resolved. The CDR3 sequence is 13 residues long. Trimming pared 7 bases from V and 6 bases from J, leaving 16 bases between. The germline gives CDR1 SNHLY, CDR2 FYNNEI. Here the CDR3 DNA reads TGTGCCAGCACTCTCCCCCTTCCTCGCGAGCAGTACTTC. Translation: CASTLPLPREQYF.

The V and J genes are TRBV21-1 and TRBJ1-2. TRBV21-1 is a pseudogene locus. This CDR3 has 14 amino acids. CDR3 protein: CASSKVRGGDGYTF. As DNA, the CDR3 is TGTGCCAGCAGCAAAGTGCGGGGCGGGGATGGCTACACCTTC.

The V gene is TRBV25-1, the J gene TRBJ2-3; D is unclear. The germline V gene has CDR1 MGHDK and CDR2 SYGVNS. The CDR3 loop spans 16 amino acids. V shed 2 bases and J shed 1 base, with 13 bases lying between them. In DNA form, the CDR3 reads TGTGCCAGCAGTGAAGGCGACACCGGAGGCACAGATACGCAGTATTTT. Translating gives CASSEGDTGGTDTQYF.

This sequence joins TRBV6-6 and TRBJ1-1, with D perhaps matching TRBD1 (6 bases). V dropped 4 bases and J dropped 6 bases, with 15 bases sitting between them. Germline CDR1 reads MNHNY; CDR2 reads SVGAGI (reference sequence). This CDR3 region has 14 residues. CDR3 nucleotide sequence: TGTGCCAGCAGTTCTAGTGGGGGCGGGGCTGAAGCTTTCTTT. Translation: CASSSSGGGAEAFF.

J is TRBJ1-6 and V is TRBV7-2; TRBD1 aligns across 8 bases. The CDR3 is 15 residues long. V dropped 2 bases and J dropped 7; count of bases not matched to a gene: 4. The V gene's germline CDR1 is SGHTA and CDR2 FQGNSA. DNA for the CDR3: TGTGCCAGCAGCTTATTACGACAGGGGAATTCACCCCTCCACTTT. As protein: CASSLLRQGNSPLHF.

A few counts support this clone. The genes are TRBV7-2 and TRBJ1-1, with D unresolved. Germline values: CDR1 SGHTA, CDR2 FQGNSA. V was pared by 1 base and J by 1 base, with 10 bases between. The CDR3 has 15 amino acids. The CDR3: CASSLDSSQNTEAFF. As DNA, the CDR3 is TGTGCCAGCAGCTTAGACAGCTCACAGAACACTGAAGCTTTCTTT.

The chain uses TRBV5-4 and TRBJ2-7; TRBD1 agrees at 7 bases. The CDR3 loop spans 16 amino acids. After removal of 4 bases from V and 0 bases from J, the junction contained 10 bases not matched to a gene. Germline V gene sequence: CDR1 SGHNT, CDR2 YYREEE (reference sequence). Here the CDR3 DNA reads TGTGCCAGCAGCCTAAACCGGGACAGCGTCTCCTACGAGCAGTACTTC. Amino acid sequence: CASSLNRDSVSYEQYF.

The chain employs TRBV7-6 and TRBJ2-5; TRBD2 matches at 9 bases. J lost 2 bases, V lost 1 base, and 2 bases had no gene match. Germline V CDR1 and CDR2: SGHVS, FNYEAQ. This CDR3 has 15 amino acids. CDR3 protein: CASSLGLAGQETQYF. DNA of the CDR3: TGTGCCAGCAGCTTAGGGCTAGCGGGACAAGAGACCCAGTACTTC.

CDR3 nucleotides: TGTGCCAGCAGCTTAGTCTCCAGGGGACTTGAAGCTTTCTTT. It codes for CASSLVSRGLEAFF. This rearrangement joins TRBV11-2 to TRBJ1-1, with TRBD1 as a possible D gene (6 bases). The CDR3 has 14 amino acids. V lost 1 base and J lost 7, with 13 bases in between. Germline V gene sequence: CDR1 SGHAT, CDR2 FQNNGV. The entire variable domain, with the rest obtained from reference TRBV11-2 and TRBJ1-1, is as follows: EAGVAQSPRYKIIEKRQSVAFWCNPISGHATLYWYQQILGQGPKLLIQFQNNGVVDDSQLPKDRFSAERLKGVDSTLKIQPAKLEDSAVYLCASSLVSRGLEAFFGQGTRLTVV.

This rearrangement joins TRBV4-1 to TRBJ1-3; 7 bases line up with TRBD1. CDR1 and CDR2 (germline): MGHRA, YSYEKL. This CDR3 comprises 18 residues. Trimming removed 0 bases from V and 0 bases from J; junction bases left unmatched: 8. Here the CDR3 DNA reads TGCGCCAGCAGCCAAGATCGACAGGGCCCCAGCTCTGGAAACACCATATATTTT. It is translated as CASSQDRQGPSSGNTIYF.

The gene calls are TRBV7-2 and TRBJ2-2, with 8 nucleotides matching TRBD2. Germline assignment: CDR1 SGHTA and CDR2 FQGNSA. The CDR3 consists of 13 residues. V was clipped by 1 base and J by 9 bases; unmatched bases: 1. CDR3 coding DNA: TGTGCCAGCAGCTTAGAGCGGGGGAGGGAGCTGTTTTTT. Protein: CASSLERGRELFF.

The J gene is TRBJ1-1, the V gene TRBV5-6; no firm D call. Germline values: CDR1 SGHDT, CDR2 YYEEEE. The CDR3 has 15 amino acids. The ends were cut back, 0 bases at V and 4 bases at J, with 13 bases in the middle. The CDR3 DNA reads as TGTGCCAGCAGCTTGGGGGTTGGGGTGAGCACTGAAGCTTTCTTT. It codes for CASSLGVGVSTEAFF.

The J gene is TRBJ1-5, the V gene TRBV19; TRBD1 aligns across 7 bases. Trimming cost V 6 bases and J 7 bases; bases outside gene matches: 0. Germline-derived CDR1 and CDR2 are LNHDA and SQIVND (reference sequence). The CDR3 sequence is 11 residues long. The CDR3 DNA reads TGTGCCAGTAGAGGGGGCCAGCCCCAGCATTTT. Translation: CASRGGQPQHF.